Detailed here is one T cell receptor beta chain. J gave up 4 bases and V 11 bases, and 7 bases lay outside the gene matches. CDR3 length: 12 residues. The entry originates in a study of blood T cell repertoires in COVID-19. Across the whole study: Acute-phase and convalescent COVID-19 samples originated in the United States, Italy and Spain.

Produced via immunoSEQ multiplex PCR; TCRdb's table is partial and in-frame only. The sample holds tens of thousands of clones; over 75% are singletons and the top ten take approximately 11%. Sequences were obtained from peripheral blood. The receptor comes from a man in his 70s with active or convalescent COVID-19. V is TRBV23-1 and J is TRBJ2-5; 7 bases align to TRBD1. TRBV23-1 is noted as an ORF with a role that remains uncertain. CDR3 coding DNA: TGCGCCGGACAGGCAACTACAGAGACCCAGTACTTC. Translated: CAGQATTETQYF.